This T cell receptor beta chain was observed in a study of Graves' ophthalmopathy and Graves' hyperthyroidism. CDR1 and CDR2 from the germline V gene are LGHDT and YNNKEL (reference sequence). The CDR3 loop spans 11 amino acids. V lost 0 bases and J lost 14, with 10 bases in between. Amplification of TCR beta CDR3 regions used RNA transcripts. Following a first-round RT-PCR that used HTBI primers, a second-round multiplex PCR was carried out. From the multiplex PCR reads, TCRdb called clonotypes with MiXCR, one entry per CDR3 protein. The sample yields hundreds of thousands of distinct CDR3 sequences, 22% seen once.

Sequencing was carried out using peripheral blood. The chain combines TRBV3-1 with TRBJ1-2; no clear D. This receptor was taken from a young woman with stable Graves' hyperthyroidism. Some clones in this sample may be carry-over from other donors' samples. The DNA of the CDR3 is TGTGCCAGCAGCCAAGAAAAGAACTTGACCTTC. Encoded protein: CASSQEKNLTF. Variable domain in full (rest from reference TRBV3-1 and TRBJ1-2): DTAVSQTPKYLVTQMGNDKSIKCEQNLGHDTMYWYKQDSKKFLKIMFSYNNKELIINETVPNRFSPKSPDKAHLNLHINSLELGDSAVYFCASSQEKNLTFGSGTRLTVV.